A selection of T cell receptor beta chains follows, all from one sample in a study of cytomegalovirus exposure and HLA in healthy donors. Clones were sequenced by immunoSEQ multiplex PCR, and TCRdb holds only the in-frame ones, with some missing. Found here are 150,000 to 200,000 clones, approximately 78% of them singletons; the top ten hold approximately 3.1%. Sequenced sample: PBMCs. All receptors derive from a woman in her thirties or forties in good health and CMV-seronegative. The CDR3 runs from the conserved cysteine through the conserved F or W. The order of the fields is CDR3 protein, clone size, V gene, J gene. Only some rows state a clone size, as once, few, many or a class for expanded clones.

CDR3aa: CASSLGGGVGTDTQYF
abundance: .
v_gene: TRBV11-2
j_gene: TRBJ2-3

CDR3aa: CASSMVQQNSPLHF
abundance: .
v_gene: TRBV19
j_gene: TRBJ1-6

CDR3aa: CATVRGTGANEKLFF
abundance: .
v_gene: TRBV15
j_gene: TRBJ1-4

CDR3aa: CASSSVTSGWEQFF
abundance: .
v_gene: TRBV5-6
j_gene: TRBJ2-1

CDR3aa: CASSEGSANMNTEAFF
abundance: few
v_gene: TRBV7-8
j_gene: TRBJ1-1

CDR3aa: CATSRDPGGSGKLFF
abundance: .
v_gene: TRBV15
j_gene: TRBJ1-4

CDR3aa: CASTGDSNQPQHF
abundance: .
v_gene: TRBV6-6
j_gene: TRBJ1-5

CDR3aa: CASSEIAAGGDEQYF
abundance: .
v_gene: TRBV10-1
j_gene: TRBJ2-7

CDR3aa: CASSYRGQNTEAFF
abundance: .
v_gene: TRBV6-5
j_gene: TRBJ1-1

CDR3aa: CASSFDRANSPLHF
abundance: .
v_gene: TRBV5-1
j_gene: TRBJ1-6

CDR3aa: CASSLASGEETQYF
abundance: .
v_gene: TRBV5-4
j_gene: TRBJ2-5

CDR3aa: CASSVGSDITNQPQHF
abundance: .
v_gene: TRBV9
j_gene: TRBJ1-5

CDR3aa: CASSFWTGAVTEAFF
abundance: .
v_gene: TRBV5-5
j_gene: TRBJ1-1

CDR3aa: CASSESGVFYNEQFF
abundance: once
v_gene: TRBV10-1
j_gene: TRBJ2-1

CDR3aa: CASRGDGGAANTEAFF
abundance: .
v_gene: TRBV2
j_gene: TRBJ1-1

CDR3aa: CASSWTLYDRDSLSGYTF
abundance: few
v_gene: TRBV5-5
j_gene: TRBJ1-2